What follows are 9 T cell receptor beta chains derived from one specimen sequenced in a study of shared clonotypes between healthy human individuals. Profiled with immunoSEQ multiplex PCR; TCRdb holds only in-frame clones, not every one. The repertoire holds 2 million to 2.5 million clones, with approximately 95% as singletons. The sample consisted of naive CD4+ T cells sorted from blood. This sample's subset: CD45RA+ positively selected. The receptors stem from a young man in good health.

This clone was detected only once. The gene calls are TRBV7-2 and TRBJ2-7, with TRBD2 matching over 11 bases. This CDR3 comprises 15 residues. Looked up from germline, CDR1 is SGHTA and CDR2 is FQGNSA. The V and J ends lost 0 bases and 3 bases, in that order; junction bases with no gene match: 1. Here the CDR3 reads CASSLATSGVYEQYF. CDR3 nucleotides: TGTGCCAGCAGCTTAGCGACTAGCGGGGTCTACGAGCAGTACTTC.

The chain couples TRBV28 to TRBJ1-1, with 8 nucleotides matching TRBD1. Germline CDR1 and CDR2: MDHEN and SYDVKM. This CDR3 has 14 amino acids. V dropped 2 bases and J dropped 5; count of bases not matched to a gene: 4. For the CDR3, the DNA is TGTGCCAGCAGTTTAGTGACAGGGGAAACTGAAGCTTTCTTT. It translates to CASSLVTGETEAFF.

The genes are TRBV28 and TRBJ2-2, with 10 nucleotides matching TRBD2. The CDR3 extends over 16 amino acids. Germline CDR1 reads MDHEN; CDR2 reads SYDVKM. Germline trimming cut 2 bases from V and 5 bases from J; bases unmatched to any gene: 5. The CDR3 DNA reads as TGTGCCAGCAGTTTAAACCCAGCGGGGGGGACCGGGGAGCTGTTTTTT. Translating it yields CASSLNPAGGTGELFF.

The chain uses TRBV10-1 and TRBJ2-5; 11 positions match TRBD2. J was trimmed by 2 bases and V by 5 bases; bases with no gene match: 10. This CDR3 comprises 17 residues. CDR1 and CDR2 from the germline V gene are WNHNN and SYGVQD (reference sequence). The CDR3 DNA is TGCGCCAGCAGTACCGGGACTAGCGGACCGGGACAAGAGACCCAGTACTTC. Translated: CASSTGTSGPGQETQYF.

The V call is TRBV6-1, the J call TRBJ2-1; D is undetermined. The CDR3 runs to 15 residues. Germline V gene lookup returns CDR1 MNHNS and CDR2 SASEGT. Trimming took off 7 bases at V and 4 bases at J, with 17 bases between the two ends. The CDR3 spells CASTPPRAAYNEQFF. Here the CDR3 DNA reads TGTGCCAGCACTCCGCCGCGAGCTGCTTACAATGAGCAGTTCTTC.

As concerns this clone: The same CDR3 is also encoded by other DNA sequences in this sample. The gene calls are TRBV7-2 and TRBJ2-3; D gene ambiguous. V was trimmed by 4 bases and J by 1 base, leaving 3 bases between them. The CDR3 runs to 12 residues. Germline loops: CDR1 SGHTA, CDR2 FQGNSA. The CDR3 loop reads CASSSRTDTQYF. The CDR3 DNA reads TGTGCCAGCAGCTCCCGCACAGATACGCAGTATTTT.

The rearrangement links TRBV9 to TRBJ1-6; 10 bases map to TRBD1. With 4 bases clipped from V and 9 bases from J, the junction kept 10 bases outside the gene matches. Germline values: CDR1 SGDLS, CDR2 YYNGEE. The CDR3 runs 16 residues. CDR3 coding DNA: TGTGCCAGCAGCCCCGAGACAGGGGGCAAGCCTTCACCCCTCCACTTT. It encodes CASSPETGGKPSPLHF.

The chain couples TRBV6-5 to TRBJ1-1; the match to TRBD1 covers 9 bases. V trimming: 4 bases; J trimming: 7 bases; junction bases outside the gene matches: 4. The V gene's germline CDR1 is MNHEY and CDR2 SVGAGI. This CDR3 has 13 amino acids. The CDR3 bases are TGTGCCAGCAGTTCGGGACAGGGCCTTGAAGCTTTCTTT. Protein product: CASSSGQGLEAFF.

This sequence joins TRBV6-1 and TRBJ2-3; D unclear. The germline CDR1 and CDR2 sequences are MNHNS and SASEGT. The CDR3 is 15 residues long. V was pared by 7 bases and J by 2 bases, with 16 bases between. CDR3 amino acids: CASTGTTWLTDTQYF. CDR3 in DNA: TGTGCCAGCACAGGAACTACATGGCTCACAGATACGCAGTATTTT.